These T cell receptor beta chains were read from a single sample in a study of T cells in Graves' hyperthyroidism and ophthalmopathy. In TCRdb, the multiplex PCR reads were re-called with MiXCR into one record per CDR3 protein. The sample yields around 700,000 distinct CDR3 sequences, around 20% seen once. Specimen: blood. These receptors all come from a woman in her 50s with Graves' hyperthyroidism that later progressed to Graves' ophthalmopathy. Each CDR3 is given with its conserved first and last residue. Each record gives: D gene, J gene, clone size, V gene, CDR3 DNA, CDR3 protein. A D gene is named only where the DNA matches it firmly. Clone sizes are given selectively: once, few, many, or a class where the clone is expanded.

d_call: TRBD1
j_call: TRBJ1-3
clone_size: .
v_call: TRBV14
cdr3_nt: TGTGCCAGCAGCCAAGATCGCGGACAGGGGGCGAACACCATATATTTT
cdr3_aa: CASSQDRGQGANTIYF

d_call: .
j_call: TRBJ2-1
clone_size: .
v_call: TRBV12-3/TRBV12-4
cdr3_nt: TGTGCCAGCAGTTTACACGTGGGGCTTGAGCAGTTCTTC
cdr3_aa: CASSLHVGLEQFF

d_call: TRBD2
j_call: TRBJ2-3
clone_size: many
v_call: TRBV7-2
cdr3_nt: TGTGCCAGCAGCTTAGAGCGGGGGGGCCGCACAGATACGCAGTATTTT
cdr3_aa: CASSLERGGRTDTQYF

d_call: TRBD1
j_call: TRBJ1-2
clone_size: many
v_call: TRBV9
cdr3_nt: TGTGCCAGCAGCGCGAGGGACAGGGTCATGGATGGCTACACCTTC
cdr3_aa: CASSARDRVMDGYTF

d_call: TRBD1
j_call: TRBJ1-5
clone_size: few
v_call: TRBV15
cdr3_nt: TGTGCCACCAGCAGAGATCGGACAGGGGGGCAGCCCCAGCATTTT
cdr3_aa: CATSRDRTGGQPQHF

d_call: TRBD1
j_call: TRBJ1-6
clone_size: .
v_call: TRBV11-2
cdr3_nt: TGTGCCAGCAGCTACCAGACAGGGCGAAATTCACCCCTCCACTTT
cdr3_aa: CASSYQTGRNSPLHF

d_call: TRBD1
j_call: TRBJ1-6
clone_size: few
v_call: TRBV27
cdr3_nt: TGTGCCAGCAGCCTAGGGGGCCGCGCACCCCTCCACTTT
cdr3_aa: CASSLGGRAPLHF

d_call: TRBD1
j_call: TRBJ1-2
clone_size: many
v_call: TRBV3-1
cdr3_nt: TGTGCCAGCAGCCAAGATAGGAGGACAGGCTATGGCTACACCTTC
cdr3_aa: CASSQDRRTGYGYTF

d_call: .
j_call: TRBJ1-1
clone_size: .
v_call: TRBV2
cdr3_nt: TGTGCCAGCAGTGAAGAAAATGACGGCAGCATGAACACTGAAGCTTTCTTT
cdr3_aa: CASSEENDGSMNTEAFF

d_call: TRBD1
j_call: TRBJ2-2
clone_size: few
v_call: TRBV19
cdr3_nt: TGTGCCAGTATCCCCCGGGATCGGGACAGGGCGTTCACCGGGGAGCTGTTTTTT
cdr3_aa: CASIPRDRDRAFTGELFF

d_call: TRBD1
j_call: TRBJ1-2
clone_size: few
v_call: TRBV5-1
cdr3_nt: TGCGCCAGCAGTCTAACAGGGGACACTAACTATGGCTACACCTTC
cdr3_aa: CASSLTGDTNYGYTF

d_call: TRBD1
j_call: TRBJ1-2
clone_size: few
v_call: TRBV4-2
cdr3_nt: TGTGCCAGCAGCCAAGAGGACTCCGGGACAGGGAAGGGCTATGGCTACACCTTC
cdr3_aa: CASSQEDSGTGKGYGYTF

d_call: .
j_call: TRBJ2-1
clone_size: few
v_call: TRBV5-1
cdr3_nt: TGCGCCAGCAGCTTGCGGCTTAACTCCTACAATGAGCAGTTCTTC
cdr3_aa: CASSLRLNSYNEQFF

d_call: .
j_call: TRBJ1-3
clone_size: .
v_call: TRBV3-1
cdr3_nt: TGTGCCAGCAGCCAAGAGGGCTTCAGCTCTGGAAACACCATATATTTT
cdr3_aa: CASSQEGFSSGNTIYF

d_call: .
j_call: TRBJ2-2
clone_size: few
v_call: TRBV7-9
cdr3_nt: TGTGCCAGCCCCGGGACACCGAACACCGGGGAGCTGTTTTTT
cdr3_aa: CASPGTPNTGELFF

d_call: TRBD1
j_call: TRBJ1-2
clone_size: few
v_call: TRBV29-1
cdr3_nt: TGCAGCGTTGAAGATCACAGGGGTATTTATGGCTACACCTTC
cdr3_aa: CSVEDHRGIYGYTF

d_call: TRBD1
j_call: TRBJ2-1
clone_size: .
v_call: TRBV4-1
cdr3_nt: TGCGCCAGCAGCCAAGCGGACAGGGGGGGCGAGCAGTTCTTC
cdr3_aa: CASSQADRGGEQFF

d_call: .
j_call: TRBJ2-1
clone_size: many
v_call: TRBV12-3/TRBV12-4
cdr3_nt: TGTGCCAGCAGCCGTTTGTCAGTTTCCTCCTACAATGAGCAGTTCTTC
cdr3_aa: CASSRLSVSSYNEQFF

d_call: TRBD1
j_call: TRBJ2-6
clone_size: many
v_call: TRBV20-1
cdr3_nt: TGCAGCGCACCGACAGGGTCTGGGGCCAACGTCCTGACTTTC
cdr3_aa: CSAPTGSGANVLTF

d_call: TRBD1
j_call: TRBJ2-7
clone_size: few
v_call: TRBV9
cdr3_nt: TGTGCCAGCAGCGCGGGACAGGGGATCAACGAGCAGTACTTC
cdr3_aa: CASSAGQGINEQYF

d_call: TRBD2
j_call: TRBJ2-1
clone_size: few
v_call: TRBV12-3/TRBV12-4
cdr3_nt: TGTGCCAGCAGCCCGACTAGCGGGGGGTTTTATGAGCAGTTCTTC
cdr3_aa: CASSPTSGGFYEQFF

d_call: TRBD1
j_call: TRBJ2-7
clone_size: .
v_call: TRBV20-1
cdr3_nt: TGCAGTGCTAGATCGGGACAGGGGGCGATCTACGAGCAGTACTTC
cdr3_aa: CSARSGQGAIYEQYF